This T cell receptor (beta chain) emerged from a study of tumor and adjacent non-tumor tissue in lung cancer (dated by TCRdb to between 2017 and 2018). Background for the entire study: Of the cohort, over 9 patients had adenocarcinoma, 2 had squamous cell carcinoma and 1 had small cell lung cancer. TCRbeta CDR3 sequencing was performed on roughly 27 paired specimens, with one tumor sample and one normal lung sample collected per patient. Among the 15 or so patients, ages ranged from roughly 31 to 80 years, some ten were men and 5 were women, and disease was TNM stage I to III. The study compared bulk TCRbeta repertoires between lung tumor tissue and matched distant non-tumor lung tissue from over twelve lung cancer patients. In total, sequencing yielded 125,075,908 productive TCRbeta reads, which works out to an average of about 4 million reads per sample. General study outcomes and caveats: With only roughly 15 patients in the cohort, the authors noted that larger samples and more detailed clinical data are needed. TCR diversity (inverse Simpson) was significantly higher in tumor than in normal lung tissue (roughly 430 vs 170, P = 0.0075, Mann-Whitney U test). The sequencing platform is not named in the methods, and unique molecular identifiers are not mentioned. Peripheral blood was not sequenced, so blood TCRbeta repertoires in these lung cancer patients were not examined. Younger patients had significantly higher TCR diversity, and higher tumor TCR diversity was associated with shorter overall and disease-free survival. In normal lung, the top 100 clones accounted for a significantly larger cumulative share of the repertoire than in tumor tissue.

RNA was isolated from bulk unsorted tissue, and RNA quality was assessed with a NanoDrop ND-1000 and an Agilent 2100. The donors were newly diagnosed lung cancer patients admitted for thoracic surgery in China from August to November 2014 who had not received prior chemotherapy. Anyone who had undergone radiotherapy or chemotherapy before, or who had another cancer at the same time, was left out of the study. Pieces of surgical tissue measuring roughly 1-2.2 cm3 were kept in RNAlater solution and held at -80 degrees C until needed. In the germline V gene, CDR1 corresponds to MDHEN and CDR2 to SYDVKM. The CDR3 spans 14 residues, from the cysteine through the phenylalanine. The DNA shown is the 42-base CDR3, in frame from base 1. The library was obtained by multiplex PCR. Sequencing was performed on an Illumina HiSeq 2500. TCRbeta libraries were built by three rounds of nested PCR using primers (Table S4), following protocols modified from ARM-PCR. Before sequencing, PCR products in the 200-500 bp range were cut out of the gel and cleaned up using the QIAquick gel extraction kit. In the source study's methods: Reads were cleaned using Trimmomatic, were merged into complete CDR3 sequences using FLASH, and were assigned to V(D)J germline segments using MiTCR. Clonal diversity was computed as the inverse Simpson's index with VDJtools. Productive reads were defined as in-frame sequences without a premature stop codon. TCRdb itself trimmed the public reads at Q25 with fastp, ran MiXCR and retained productive beta chains. Entries that share a CDR3 protein sequence are merged under the most common genes and DNA. In this record, the V and J calls reflect TCRdb's handling and not the investigators' own analysis. This sample gives fewer than 130,000 distinct CDR3 sequences in total; over 75% of them show up just once. The ten largest clones represent under 25% of the sample.

As regards this clonotype: The specificity of this receptor is unknown. An end of the junction does not agree with germline; a read error may underlie this.

The chain couples TRBV28 to TRBJ2-2, with TRBD2 as a weak D call on 5 bases. Input material: lung tumor tissue. The clonotype originates from a man in his sixties or seventies with non-small cell lung cancer. The nucleotides are TGTGCCAGCAGTCCTAGTGGGATGGTCGGGGAGCTGTTTTTC. Its coded protein is CASSPSGMVGELFF.